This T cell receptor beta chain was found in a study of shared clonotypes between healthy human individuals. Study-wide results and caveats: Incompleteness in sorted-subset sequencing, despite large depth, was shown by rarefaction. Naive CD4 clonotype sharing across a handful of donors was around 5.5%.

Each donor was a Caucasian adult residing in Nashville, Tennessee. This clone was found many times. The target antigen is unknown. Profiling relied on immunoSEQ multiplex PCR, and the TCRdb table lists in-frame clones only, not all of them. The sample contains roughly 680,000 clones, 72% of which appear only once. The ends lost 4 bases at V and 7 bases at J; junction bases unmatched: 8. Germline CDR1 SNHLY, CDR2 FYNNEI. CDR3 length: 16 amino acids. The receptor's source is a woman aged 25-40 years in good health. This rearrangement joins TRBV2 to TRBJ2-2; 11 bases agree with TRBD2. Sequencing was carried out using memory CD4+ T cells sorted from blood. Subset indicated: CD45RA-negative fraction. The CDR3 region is CASSVRLAGGGGELFF. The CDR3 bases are TGTGCCAGCAGTGTAAGGCTAGCGGGAGGTGGCGGGGAGCTGTTTTTT.